This T cell receptor beta chain came from a study of blood T cells in healthy people across ages. A second 7 to 11 cycle PCR used barcoded and J-beta primers. TCRdb analysed the 5' RACE reads with MiXCR anew, one entry per CDR3 protein. There are about 1.8 million distinct CDR3 sequences in the sample; around 48% occur only once, and less than 2.5% lies in the top ten. Study conclusions and caveats: Both naive CD4+ cell counts and diversity were greater in long-lived donors than in aged donors. Higher naive T cell percentage went strongly together with higher TCR beta diversity.

A word on this clonotype: Its antigen is still unknown.

The CDR3 sequence is 16 residues long. The germline CDR1 and CDR2 sequences are MNHEY and SVGEGT. V gave up 4 bases and J gave up 3 bases; unmatched junction bases: 5. This receptor was obtained from a woman aged 40 to 50 in good health. Input material: blood. The chain combines TRBV6-2 or TRBV6-3 with TRBJ2-1; TRBD2 matches at 11 bases. DNA for the CDR3: TGTGCCAGCAGTTTGATGGGACTAGCGGACTACAATGAGCAGTTCTTC. It yields the protein CASSLMGLADYNEQFF.